One sample yielded the 32 T cell receptor beta chains listed below, sequenced in a study of regulatory T cells in long-lasting Graves disease. In building TCR beta libraries, iRepertoire HTBI primers were used together with Arm-PCR of CDR3 regions. TCRdb passed the multiplex PCR reads through MiXCR, listing each CDR3 protein once. Here the sample spans roughly 610,000 distinct CDR3 sequences, roughly 15% being singletons. Time point denoted: newly diagnosed GD, antithyroid drugs for less than 3 months. RNA extracted from PBMCs served as the sequencing template. These data are also associated with another study on T cells in Graves' hyperthyroidism and ophthalmopathy.

This specimen was peripheral blood mononuclear cells (PBMCs), taken at new diagnosis, from a patient treated with antithyroid drugs. The receptors were gathered from a man aged 18 to 29 with Graves disease.

This clonotype was counted many times. The genes are TRBV28 and TRBJ1-5, with no clear D. Germline V gives CDR1 MDHEN, CDR2 SYDVKM. This CDR3 has 14 residues. Trimming took 4 bases from V and 6 from J, leaving 13 bases between them. Here the CDR3 reads CASSYFVGGQPQHF. For the CDR3, the DNA is TGTGCCAGCAGTTACTTCGTTGGTGGTCAGCCCCAGCATTTT.

This clonotype was seen at least ten times. The chain uses TRBV7-9 and TRBJ2-7; D possibly corresponds to TRBD2 (5 bases). V was trimmed by 5 bases and J by 6 bases, leaving 8 bases between them. The CDR3 contains 11 residues. The germline CDR1 and CDR2 sequences are SEHNR and FQNEAQ (reference sequence). The CDR3 DNA follows: TGTGCCAGCAGCCCCGAGGGCGAGCAGTACTTC. This translates into CASSPEGEQYF. Filled out from reference TRBV7-9 and TRBJ2-7, the complete variable domain reads DTGVSQNPRHKITKRGQNVTFRCDPISEHNRLYWYRQTLGQGPEFLTYFQNEAQLEKSRLLSDRFSAERPKGSFSTLEIQRTEQGDSAMYLCASSPEGEQYFGPGTRLTVT.

In its sample, this clonotype was seen many times. The chain combines TRBV28 with TRBJ2-7; 8 nucleotides line up with TRBD1. V lost 2 bases, J lost 6 bases, and 9 bases stayed unmatched. Looked up from germline, CDR1 is MDHEN and CDR2 is SYDVKM. This CDR3 is 15 amino acids long. The CDR3 DNA reads as TGTGCCAGCAGTTTACAGGGGGCGCGACGAGGCGAGCAGTACTTC. Protein product: CASSLQGARRGEQYF.

In this sample, this clonotype turned up many times. One junction end does not reproduce the germline sequence, and a read error may be involved. The chain is built from TRBV7-7 and TRBJ2-5; TRBD1 agrees at 7 bases. CDR1 and CDR2 from the germline V gene are SSHAT and FNYEAQ (reference sequence). The CDR3 extends over 15 amino acids. This CDR3 is CASSLVRGGGETQYF. In DNA, the CDR3 is TGTGCTAGCAGCTTAGTAAGAGGGGGCGGGGAGACCCAGTACTTC. The full variable domain, its missing parts supplied by reference TRBV7-7 and TRBJ2-5, is GAGVSQSPRYKVTKRGQDVTLRCDPISSHATLYWYQQALGQGPEFLTYFNYEAQPDKSGLPSDRFSAERPEGSISTLTIQRTEQRDSAMYRCASSLVRGGGETQYFGPGTRLLVL.

This clonotype was counted between two and nine times. This chain joins TRBV29-1 and TRBJ1-1; 8 nucleotides line up with TRBD1. The CDR3 has 13 amino acids. Trimming took 6 bases from V and 1 from J; bases not matched to a gene: 4. Germline V gene lookup returns CDR1 SQVTM and CDR2 ANQGSEA. The CDR3 region has the DNA TGCAGCGTCACGGGACAGGCGAACACTGAAGCTTTCTTT. Amino acids: CSVTGQANTEAFF.

This clonotype was counted at least ten times. The rearrangement uses TRBV12-3 or TRBV12-4 and TRBJ1-2; 7 nucleotides agree with TRBD1. J lost 3 bases, V lost 7 bases, and 11 bases had no gene match. The CDR3 sequence is 15 residues long. CDR3 in amino acids: CASIPRTGPDYGYTF. CDR3 bases: TGTGCCAGCATTCCCCGGACAGGTCCGGACTATGGCTACACCTTC.

V usage is TRBV6-1 and J usage is TRBJ1-1; TRBD1 is a possible D gene (6 bases). Per the germline V gene, CDR1 is MNHNS and CDR2 is SASEGT. With 6 bases removed from V and 6 bases from J, the gap between germline ends came to 20 bases. This CDR3 spans 15 amino acids. The CDR3 sequence: CASSPPSWQGPEAFF. CDR3 coding DNA: TGTGCCAGCAGCCCCCCAAGTTGGCAGGGGCCTGAAGCTTTCTTT.

The chain is built from TRBV9 and TRBJ2-1, with 14 bases identical to TRBD2. Germline V gene data show CDR1 as SGDLS and CDR2 as YYNGEE. The J segment lost 12 bases and the V segment lost 0 bases, leaving 5 bases of the junction unmatched. There are 15 residues in the CDR3. CDR3 in amino acids: CASSVEGLAGEGQFF. Written as DNA, the CDR3 is TGTGCCAGCAGCGTAGAGGGACTAGCGGGAGAGGGGCAGTTCTTC. Variable domain in full (rest from reference TRBV9 and TRBJ2-1): DSGVTQTPKHLITATGQRVTLRCSPRSGDLSVYWYQQSLDQGLQFLIQYYNGEERAKGNILERFSAQQFPDLHSELNLSSLELGDSALYFCASSVEGLAGEGQFFGPGTRLTVL.

The CDR3 DNA sequence: TGTGCCATCAGTGGAATACGACAGGGAGAGAGCGAGCAGTACTTC. The encoded protein is CAISGIRQGESEQYF. V is TRBV10-3 and J is TRBJ2-7, with 7 bases matching TRBD1. CDR1 and CDR2 (germline): ENHRY, SYGVKD. V was pared by 4 bases and J by 6 bases, with 12 bases of the junction left unmatched. This CDR3 has 15 residues.

This clonotype was detected many times. The genes are TRBV30 and TRBJ2-2; 7 bases align to TRBD2. The V gene end was trimmed by 5 bases and the J gene end by 6 bases; junction bases not matched to a gene: 3. Germline V CDR1 and CDR2: GTSNPN, SVGIG (reference sequence). The CDR3 consists of 12 residues. The CDR3 DNA sequence: TGTGCCTGGTCAGCGGGACCCGGGGAGCTGTTTTTT. Translated, it gives CAWSAGPGELFF.

This clonotype was seen a few times. The chain uses TRBV19 and TRBJ1-4; D is undetermined. Germline CDR1 LNHDA, CDR2 SQIVND (reference sequence). The length of the CDR3 is 14 residues. The ends were cut back, 6 bases at V and 2 bases at J, with 10 bases in the middle. DNA for the CDR3: TGTGCCAGTAGGACCCCTGGGACTAATGAAAAACTGTTTTTT. It encodes CASRTPGTNEKLFF. The whole variable domain, remainder taken from reference TRBV19 and TRBJ1-4, is DGGITQSPKYLFRKEGQNVTLSCEQNLNHDAMYWYRQDPGQGLRLIYYSQIVNDFQKGDIAEGYSVSREKKESFPLTVTSAQKNPTAFYLCASRTPGTNEKLFFGSGTQLSVL.

This clonotype was counted only a few times. The V gene is TRBV27, the J gene TRBJ2-1; D not certain. Between the trimmed V and J ends, which lost 3 bases and 9 bases, there was a span of 21 bases. Germline V CDR1 and CDR2: MNHEY, SMNVEV (reference sequence). The CDR3 is 16 amino acids. In DNA form, the CDR3 reads TGTGCCAGCAGTTTCATGACTGCCCCCGGCCACGTTGAGCAGTTCTTC. Translation: CASSFMTAPGHVEQFF.

The sample holds a few counts of this clonotype. J is TRBJ1-5 and V is TRBV4-1; 8 positions agree with TRBD1. V lost 5 bases, J lost 7 bases, and 7 bases stayed unmatched. CDR3 length: 14 residues. Germline-derived CDR1 and CDR2 are MGHRA and YSYEKL. The CDR3 is CASSGTGRAQPQHF. CDR3 in DNA: TGCGCCAGCAGCGGGACAGGACGTGCGCAGCCCCAGCATTTT.

This clonotype was seen at least ten times. The chain is built from TRBV28 and TRBJ1-2; TRBD1 might be the D (5 bases). Trimming shortened V by 6 bases and J by 7 bases, and 24 bases separated the two germline ends. CDR3 size: 16 residues. From germline, CDR1 is MDHEN and CDR2 SYDVKM. CDR3 sequence: CASSFFRGNPKAGYTF. The CDR3 DNA follows: TGTGCCAGCAGCTTTTTCCGGGGCAATCCTAAGGCTGGCTACACCTTC.

This clonotype was seen repeatedly, ten times or more. The V and J genes are TRBV20-1 and TRBJ2-6; D gene ambiguous. The CDR3 extends over 18 amino acids. The germline V gene has CDR1 DFQATT and CDR2 SNEGSKA (reference sequence). Trimming removed 5 bases at V and 0 bases at J, with 20 bases between. CDR3 region: CSADNPGSFSSGANVLTF. The CDR3 DNA reads TGCAGTGCTGACAACCCCGGTAGCTTTAGCTCTGGGGCCAACGTCCTGACTTTC.

This clonotype was observed a few times. V gene TRBV10-3 combines with J gene TRBJ2-5; the D is unclear. There are 9 residues in the CDR3. Trimming removed 4 bases from V and 13 bases from J, with 7 bases in between. Germline V gene lookup returns CDR1 ENHRY and CDR2 SYGVKD. The CDR3 nucleotides read TGTGCCATCAGTGGACCGTGGTACTTC. This codes for CAISGPWYF.

The rearrangement uses TRBV29-1 and TRBJ1-2, with TRBD1 identical over 9 bases. The CDR3 spans 17 residues. J gave up 2 bases and V 7 bases, and 17 bases lay outside the gene matches. CDR1 is SQVTM and CDR2 is ANQGSEA in the germline V gene. CDR3 amino acids: CSAPTKGTGIGNYGYTF. The CDR3 coding sequence is TGCAGCGCGCCTACGAAAGGGACAGGGATAGGAAACTATGGCTACACCTTC.

The V and J genes are TRBV20-1 and TRBJ1-1; D may be TRBD1 (6 bases). In germline, CDR1 is DFQATT, CDR2 SNEGSKA (reference sequence). CDR3 length: 11 residues. Trimming removed 1 base at V and 12 bases at J, with 12 bases between. The CDR3: CSARGGRGSFF. The CDR3 DNA follows: TGCAGTGCTAGAGGGGGCAGGGGATCTTTCTTT.

Comments on this clonotype: A much larger clone differs from this one at a single base, so this may be a read error. The chain links TRBV6-2 or TRBV6-3 to TRBJ2-7, with D possibly TRBD2 on 5 matching bases. Per the germline V gene, CDR1 is MNHEY and CDR2 is SVGEGT. The CDR3 covers 15 residues. CDR3 residues: CACSPTVLGTGQQYF. The CDR3 nucleotides read TGTGCCTGCAGCCCGACTGTACTAGGTACGGGCCAGCAGTACTTC.

The table lists this clonotype with many counts. This chain uses TRBV27 with TRBJ2-1; D is undetermined. The ends were cut back, 6 bases at V and 0 bases at J, with 21 bases in the middle. Germline V gives CDR1 MNHEY, CDR2 SMNVEV (reference sequence). This CDR3 contains 18 residues. The CDR3 loop reads CASSPRAVGLSSYNEQFF. The CDR3 nucleotides are TGTGCCAGCAGCCCACGTGCCGTGGGTCTAAGCTCCTACAATGAGCAGTTCTTC.

Concerning this clonotype: Germline is not matched at one junction end, which may reflect a read error. The gene calls are TRBV7-9 and TRBJ2-1, with 10 bases aligning to TRBD2. CDR1 and CDR2 (germline): SEHNR, FQNEAQ (reference sequence). The CDR3 consists of 16 residues. The CDR3: CASSQLLAGTRNEQFF. DNA of the CDR3: TGCGCCAGCAGCCAATTACTAGCGGGAACTCGTAATGAGCAGTTCTTC.

This clonotype was observed a handful of times. The gene calls are TRBV10-3 and TRBJ2-1; D unclear. Trimming shortened V by 2 bases and J by 13 bases, and 12 bases separated the two germline ends. The CDR3 contains 12 residues. CDR1 is ENHRY and CDR2 is SYGVKD in the germline V gene. CDR3 protein: CAISETEIYQFF. The CDR3 DNA sequence: TGTGCCATCAGTGAGACCGAGATTTATCAGTTCTTC.

This clonotype was found a few times. J is TRBJ2-1 and V is TRBV20-1; a weak D match, TRBD2 (5 bases). Germline V gene data show CDR1 as DFQATT and CDR2 as SNEGSKA (reference sequence). Trimming cost V 3 bases and J 7 bases, with 7 bases left between them. This CDR3 region has 11 residues. CDR3 nucleotides: TGCAGTGCTAGTGAGGGAAATGAGCAGTTCTTC. Translation gives CSASEGNEQFF.

This clonotype was seen repeatedly, ten times or more. Compared with germline, one end of the junction differs, possibly owing to a read error. The CDR3 nucleotides are TGTGCCAGCAGAGAAGGGGCAGGGGGGTTCACTGAAGCTTTCTTT. Protein: CASREGAGGFTEAFF. This chain connects TRBV2 to TRBJ1-1; 7 bases match TRBD1. This CDR3 has 15 amino acids. CDR1 is SNHLY and CDR2 is FYNNEI in the germline V gene.

Turning to this clonotype: A read error is possible here, since a much larger clone lies one base away. The chain is built from TRBV28 and TRBJ1-2, with D perhaps TRBD1 (6 bases). The CDR3 is 14 amino acids. Germline assignment: CDR1 MDHEN and CDR2 SYDVKM. Here the CDR3 reads CASSSDSLFYGHTF. The CDR3 bases are TGTGCCAGCAGTTCGGACAGTCTATTCTATGGCCACACCTTC.

This clonotype was detected ten times or more. V and J are TRBV6-5 and TRBJ2-3; D not resolved. Looked up from germline, CDR1 is MNHEY and CDR2 is SVGAGI. The CDR3 covers 14 residues. V was shortened by 6 bases and J by 1 base, with 11 bases between the two germline ends. The CDR3, as DNA: TGTGCCAGCAGCTTTTCGTCTGGCACAGATACGCAGTATTTT. This encodes CASSFSSGTDTQYF.

The chain couples TRBV18 to TRBJ2-4; 9 bases align to TRBD1. Germline V gives CDR1 KGHSH, CDR2 LQKENI. Trimming cost V 2 bases and J 8 bases; bases outside gene matches: 4. The CDR3 is made up of 14 amino acids. CDR3: CASSPGTGSYIQYF. CDR3 nucleotides: TGTGCCAGCTCACCAGGGACAGGGTCGTACATTCAGTACTTC.

This clonotype was seen at least ten times. The rearrangement joins TRBV5-1 to TRBJ2-1; TRBD2 might be the D (6 bases). CDR3 length: 14 amino acids. Per germline, CDR1 SGHRS and CDR2 YFSETQ. The V end was cut by 4 bases, the J end by 6 bases, with 14 bases between. This CDR3 reads CASSPAAGPNEQFF. The CDR3 coding sequence is TGCGCCAGCAGCCCGGCGGCGGGGCCCAATGAGCAGTTCTTC.

In its sample, this clonotype was seen a few times. The V call is TRBV28, the J call TRBJ1-1; maybe TRBD1 (5 bases). From germline, CDR1 is MDHEN and CDR2 SYDVKM. V dropped 5 bases and J dropped 0 bases, with 13 bases sitting between them. This CDR3 has 15 amino acids. Written as DNA, the CDR3 is TGTGCCAGCAGTCTGGGGCCAGGATTGAACACTGAAGCTTTCTTT. It is translated as CASSLGPGLNTEAFF.

This clonotype came up many times. The chain has TRBV7-3 and TRBJ2-1; 12 nucleotides agree with TRBD2. This CDR3 spans 15 amino acids. Trimming took 5 bases from V and 9 from J; bases not matched to a gene: 8. In germline, CDR1 is SGHTA, CDR2 FQGTGA. CDR3 nucleotide sequence: TGTGCCAGCAGCCCGGCTAGCGGGAGGGCAATTGAGCAGTTCTTC. It yields the protein CASSPASGRAIEQFF.

The chain carries TRBV12-3 or TRBV12-4 and TRBJ2-3; 9 bases map to TRBD2. The CDR3 consists of 14 residues. The junction had 14 bases not matched to a gene; V was cut back by 5 bases and J by 14 bases. Here the CDR3 DNA reads TGTGCCAGCAGTATGCTCTCATTAGCGGGGGACGGGTATTTT. It specifies CASSMLSLAGDGYF.

The V gene is TRBV27, the J gene TRBJ2-7; D remains ambiguous. Trimming cost V 6 bases and J 6 bases, with 9 bases left between them. The CDR3 is 11 residues long. CDR1 is MNHEY, CDR2 SMNVEV, per germline (reference sequence). CDR3 residues: CASRSLFEQYF. The CDR3, as DNA: TGTGCCAGCAGAAGTCTCTTCGAGCAGTACTTC.